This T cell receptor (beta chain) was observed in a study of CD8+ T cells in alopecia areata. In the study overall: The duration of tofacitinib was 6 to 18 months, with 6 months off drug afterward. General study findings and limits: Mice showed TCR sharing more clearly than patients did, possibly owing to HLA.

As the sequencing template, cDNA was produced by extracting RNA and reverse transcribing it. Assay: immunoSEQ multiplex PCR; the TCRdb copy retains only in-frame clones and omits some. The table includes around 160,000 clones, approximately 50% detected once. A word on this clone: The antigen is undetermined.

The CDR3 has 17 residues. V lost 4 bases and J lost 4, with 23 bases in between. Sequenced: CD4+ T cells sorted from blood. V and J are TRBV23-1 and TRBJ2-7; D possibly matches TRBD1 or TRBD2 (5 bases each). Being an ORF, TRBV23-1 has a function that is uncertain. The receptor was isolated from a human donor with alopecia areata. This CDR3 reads CASSRLVQFRGWYEQYF. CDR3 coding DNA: TGCGCCAGCAGTCGCTTAGTCCAGTTCCGGGGCTGGTACGAGCAGTACTTC.